The source of this T cell receptor beta chain is a study of cytomegalovirus exposure and HLA in healthy donors. This PCR relied on a set of 60 Vbeta primers and 13 Jbeta primers. The method was immunoSEQ multiplex PCR; TCRdb's version includes in-frame clones alone and lacks a portion of them. Of roughly 150,000 clones listed, around 82% are singletons. Comment on this clone: Its antigen is not known.

The CDR3 spans 16 residues. V gave up 4 bases and J gave up 7 bases; unmatched junction bases: 11. Germline-derived CDR1 and CDR2 are SGHNT and YYREEE (reference sequence). General observations from the study: Sequencing probably produced one cluster of sequence variants that were highly shared.

The receptor's source is a woman aged 45-65 years in good health and CMV-seropositive. The chain carries TRBV5-4 and TRBJ2-1; 10 bases are shared with TRBD2. Input material: PBMCs. The CDR3 DNA sequence: TGTGCCAGCAGCAAAGCTAGCGGGGGTCAAGGTAATGAGCAGTTCTTC. Protein product: CASSKASGGQGNEQFF.